A selection of T cell receptor beta chains follows, all from one sample in a study of T cell changes during pregnancy in multiple sclerosis. Sequencing used immunoSEQ multiplex PCR; TCRdb keeps in-frame clones, though not all of them. This sample carries about 40,000 clones, roughly 90% of them seen once, and the ten largest clones take approximately 5%. The sample in question was CD8+ T cells from peripheral blood mononuclear cells, obtained in the third trimester of pregnancy. These receptors came from a female donor with multiple sclerosis, enrolled in a pregnancy study. Both conserved end residues are part of each CDR3. The D gene is left open where the match is weak. A row's size may be missing; if present it is once, few, many or a size class.

clone size | D gene | J gene | V gene | CDR3 DNA | CDR3 protein
NA | TRBD1 | TRBJ1-1 | TRBV4-3 | TGCGCCAGCAGCCAATACCAGGGGGCTCGGACTGAAGCTTTCTTT | CASSQYQGARTEAFF
few | NA | TRBJ1-1 | TRBV28 | TGTGCCAGCAGTTTATCGCGGCGCAGGGGAGAGACTGAAGCTTTCTTT | CASSLSRRRGETEAFF
NA | NA | TRBJ2-1 | TRBV4-3 | TGCGCCAGCAGGCTAAATTTATACAATGAGCAGTTCTTC | CASRLNLYNEQFF
NA | TRBD1 | TRBJ2-7 | TRBV29-1 | TGCAGCTTTAGGACAGGCACCTACGAGCAGTACTTC | CSFRTGTYEQYF
NA | NA | TRBJ2-7 | TRBV7-6 | TGTGCCAGCAGCGGGCAGGGTTACGAGCAGTACTTC | CASSGQGYEQYF
NA | TRBD1 | TRBJ1-1 | TRBV7-3 | TGTGCCAGCAGCCTACAGGGGGCCACTGAAGCTTTCTTT | CASSLQGATEAFF
NA | NA | TRBJ2-1 | TRBV6-1 | TGTGCCAGCAGTGAAGTCAGGGGTTCTGCTGAGCAGTTCTTC | CASSEVRGSAEQFF
NA | TRBD1 | TRBJ2-5 | TRBV19 | TGTGCCAGTAGTATAGGCCCCAGGGGGCAAGAGACCCAGTACTTC | CASSIGPRGQETQYF
NA | NA | TRBJ2-7 | TRBV7-9 | TGTGCCAGCAGCTTTGACGCCCGGGAACACGAGCAGTACTTC | CASSFDAREHEQYF
NA | TRBD1 | TRBJ2-7 | TRBV7-2 | TGTGCCAGCAGCTCTCCGGGACAGGGGATCGGACAGTTCGAGCAGTACTTC | CASSSPGQGIGQFEQYF